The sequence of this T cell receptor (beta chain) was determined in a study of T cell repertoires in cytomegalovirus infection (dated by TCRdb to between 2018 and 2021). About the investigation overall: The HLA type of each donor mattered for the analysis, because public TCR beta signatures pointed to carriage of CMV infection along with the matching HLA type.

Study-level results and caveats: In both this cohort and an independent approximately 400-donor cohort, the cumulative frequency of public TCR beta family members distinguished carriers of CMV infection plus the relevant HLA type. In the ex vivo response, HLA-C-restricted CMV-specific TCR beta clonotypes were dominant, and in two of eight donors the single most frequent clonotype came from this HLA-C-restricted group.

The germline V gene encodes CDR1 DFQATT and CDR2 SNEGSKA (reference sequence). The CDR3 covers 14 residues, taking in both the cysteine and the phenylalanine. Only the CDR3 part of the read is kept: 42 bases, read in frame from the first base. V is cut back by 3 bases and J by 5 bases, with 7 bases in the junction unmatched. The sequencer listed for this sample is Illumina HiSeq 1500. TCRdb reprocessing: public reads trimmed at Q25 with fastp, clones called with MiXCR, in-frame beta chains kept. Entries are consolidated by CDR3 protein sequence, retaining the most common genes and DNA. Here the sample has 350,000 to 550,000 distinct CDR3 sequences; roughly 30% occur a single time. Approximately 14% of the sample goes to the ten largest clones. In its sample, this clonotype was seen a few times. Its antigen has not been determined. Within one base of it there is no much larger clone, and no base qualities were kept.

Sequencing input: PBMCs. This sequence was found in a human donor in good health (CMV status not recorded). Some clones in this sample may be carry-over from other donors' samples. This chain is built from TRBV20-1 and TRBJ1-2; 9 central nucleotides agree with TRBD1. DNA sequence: TGCAGTGCTAGTCGGGGACAGGGTGGGTATGGCTACACCTTC. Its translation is CSASRGQGGYGYTF.